One and the same sample provided the 32 T cell receptor beta chains below, sequenced in a study of CD8 T cells in ankylosing spondylitis. Findings and caveats of the study: One TCR beta motif, made up of fewer than 10 highly homologous variants, appeared characteristic of ankylosing spondylitis blood.

The antigens for these receptors are not known. TCRdb processed the 5' RACE reads anew with MiXCR; each CDR3 protein has one entry. The profile shows about 480,000 distinct CDR3 sequences, roughly 15% of them singletons. The material sequenced was blood, either unsorted or a sorted T cell fraction (not recorded which). These receptor sequences come from a male donor with ankylosing spondylitis.

The rearrangement links TRBV6-8 to TRBJ1-1; D remains unclear. Between the trimmed V and J ends, which lost 6 bases and 6 bases, there was a span of 20 bases. Germline V gives CDR1 MNHGY, CDR2 SAAAGT. This CDR3 has 15 residues. CDR3 DNA sequence: TGTGCCAGCAGACGCGCGAAGCGTGGGTTCGCTGAAGCTTTCTTT. Translating it yields CASRRAKRGFAEAFF.

This clonotype was counted only a few times. This chain uses TRBV20-1 with TRBJ2-1, with 7 bases matching TRBD2. V was clipped by 0 bases and J by 4 bases; unmatched bases: 3. This CDR3 contains 14 residues. From germline, CDR1 is DFQATT and CDR2 SNEGSKA (reference sequence). CDR3 coding DNA: TGCAGTGCTAGAGAGGCGGGAGCTTACAATGAGCAGTTCTTC. Translation gives CSAREAGAYNEQFF.

This clonotype appeared a few times. The rearrangement links TRBV5-1 to TRBJ2-1; 10 positions agree with TRBD2. CDR1 is SGHRS and CDR2 is YFSETQ in the germline V gene. CDR3 length: 14 amino acids. The trim removed 2 bases at V and 11 bases at J, leaving 7 bases unmatched. CDR3 DNA: TGCGCCAGCAGCTTTAGCGGGGGGCCGGTCCAGCAGTTCTTC. Translating it yields CASSFSGGPVQQFF.

The sample holds a few counts of this clonotype. The rearrangement links TRBV7-2 to TRBJ1-1; D is possibly TRBD1 (5 bases). The V gene's germline CDR1 is SGHTA and CDR2 FQGNSA. Trimming removed 5 bases from V and 2 bases from J, with 12 bases in between. The CDR3 length is 14 residues. DNA of the CDR3: TGTGCCAGCAGCCCGGCAGGGAGTAACACTGAAGCTTTCTTT. Translation: CASSPAGSNTEAFF.

This clonotype was counted only a few times. This sequence joins TRBV10-1 and TRBJ1-6; D is unclear. V was trimmed by 3 bases and J by 5 bases, leaving 14 bases between them. CDR1 is WNHNN, CDR2 SYGVQD, per germline (reference sequence). This CDR3 spans 16 amino acids. As DNA, the CDR3 is TGCGCCAGCAGTGAAGACCGAGGGAGGAATAATTCACCCCTCCACTTT. It yields the protein CASSEDRGRNNSPLHF.

V usage is TRBV5-5 and J usage is TRBJ1-1; no firm D call. Germline V gives CDR1 SGHKS, CDR2 YYEKEE (reference sequence). Trimming pared 1 base from V and 1 base from J, leaving 5 bases between. The CDR3 length is 13 residues. The CDR3 DNA is TGTGCCAGCAGCTTGTACTCGAACACTGAAGCTTTCTTT. Residues: CASSLYSNTEAFF.

The chain has TRBV30 and TRBJ2-7; TRBD1 matches at 8 bases. CDR1 and CDR2 from the germline V gene are GTSNPN and SVGIG (reference sequence). This CDR3 comprises 12 residues. The V gene end was trimmed by 3 bases and the J gene end by 11 bases; junction bases not matched to a gene: 9. CDR3 amino acids: CAWSLLDRGEYF. The CDR3 nucleotides are TGTGCCTGGAGCCTCTTAGACAGGGGCGAGTACTTC.

To note about this clonotype: This clone may be a read error of a much larger clone one base away. CDR3 residues: CSVEVGGAEQFF. The CDR3 coding sequence is TGCAGCGTTGAAGTGGGGGGGGCTGAGCAGTTCTTC. This chain joins TRBV29-1 and TRBJ2-1, with D maybe TRBD2 (7 bases). Deletions cut 1 base from V and 9 bases from J, with 10 bases between. Germline-derived CDR1 and CDR2 are SQVTM and ANQGSEA. There are 12 residues in the CDR3.

This clonotype has ten or more counts. The chain recombines TRBV20-1 with TRBJ1-1; D is perhaps TRBD1 (6 bases). The CDR3 is made up of 14 amino acids. Germline V gene lookup returns CDR1 DFQATT and CDR2 SNEGSKA (reference sequence). With 0 bases removed from V and 4 bases from J, the gap between germline ends came to 12 bases. CDR3 nucleotide sequence: TGCAGTGCTAGAGATGTGAGGGGGGGCACTGAAGCTTTCTTT. This codes for CSARDVRGGTEAFF.

This clonotype turned up a few times. The conserved final phenylalanine or tryptophan is absent from the CDR3, which likely points to a read error. The DNA is omitted, as the CDR3 cannot be located on it reliably, and the CDR3 follows TCRdb's listing. The genes are TRBV29-1 and TRBJ2-7; whether TRBD1, the table's D call, matches the DNA was not checked. CDR1 and CDR2 (germline): SQVTM, ANQGSEA. The CDR3 is 9 residues long, counting both termini. The CDR3 sequence: CSVVGTGPL.

This clonotype has more than one count but fewer than ten. The rearrangement joins TRBV3-1 to TRBJ1-1; possible D gene TRBD1, 5 bases. CDR1 and CDR2 (germline): LGHDT, YNNKEL (reference sequence). V shed 1 base and J shed 3 bases, with 9 bases lying between them. This CDR3 region has 14 residues. The CDR3 reads CASSQGGWDTEAFF. CDR3 nucleotides: TGTGCCAGCAGCCAAGGGGGGTGGGACACTGAAGCTTTCTTT.

This clonotype was found a few times. The chain combines TRBV20-1 with TRBJ2-1; 9 nucleotides line up with TRBD2. With V trimmed by 6 bases and J by 4 bases, 10 bases remained unmatched. The length of the CDR3 is 15 residues. CDR1 and CDR2 (germline): DFQATT, SNEGSKA (reference sequence). In DNA, the CDR3 is TGCAGTGCCAGTGGACTAGCGAGGACTTACAATGAGCAGTTCTTC. It translates to CSASGLARTYNEQFF.

The gene calls are TRBV12-5 and TRBJ2-3; D is uncertain. V dropped 2 bases and J dropped 6 bases, with 6 bases sitting between them. This CDR3 is built from 12 residues. The germline CDR1 and CDR2 sequences are LGHNT and FRNRAP. For the CDR3, the DNA is TGTGCTAGTGGTTTGTACCCCGATACGCAGTATTTT. It encodes CASGLYPDTQYF.

This clonotype has just a few counts. This sequence joins TRBV6-5 and TRBJ1-3, with a weak D call TRBD1 (6 bases). The V and J ends lost 4 bases and 0 bases respectively, with 16 bases between them. Germline assignment: CDR1 MNHEY and CDR2 SVGAGI. The length of the CDR3 is 17 residues. CDR3 sequence reads: CASSLAAQQGSGNTIYF. The CDR3 DNA reads as TGTGCCAGCAGTTTAGCTGCTCAACAGGGCTCTGGAAACACCATATATTTT.

This clonotype was picked up a small number of times. V is TRBV30 and J is TRBJ2-7; a possible D gene is TRBD2 (6 bases). Germline V CDR1 and CDR2: GTSNPN, SVGIG (reference sequence). Deletions cut 1 base from V and 9 bases from J, with 16 bases between. There are 13 residues in the CDR3. Written as DNA, the CDR3 is TGTGCCTGGAGTGGTTCCCGGGGGTTCGTGCAGTACTTC. This translates into CAWSGSRGFVQYF.

CDR3 sequence: CSAPWRETQYF. The CDR3 region has the DNA TGCAGTGCTCCCTGGAGGGAGACCCAGTACTTC. This chain joins TRBV20-1 and TRBJ2-5; a possible D gene is TRBD2 (5 bases). V lost 5 bases, J lost 5 bases, and 9 bases lay in between. This CDR3 has 11 amino acids. Looked up from germline, CDR1 is DFQATT and CDR2 is SNEGSKA (reference sequence).

This clonotype was seen more than once but under ten times. The CDR3 spells CASRTDIYGYTF. In nucleotides, the CDR3 is TGTGCCAGCAGGACGGACATCTATGGCTACACCTTC. This sequence joins TRBV2 and TRBJ1-2; D might be TRBD1 (5 bases). Per the germline V gene, CDR1 is SNHLY and CDR2 is FYNNEI. V was shortened by 6 bases and J by 4 bases, with 9 bases between the two germline ends. This CDR3 is built from 12 residues.

V and J are TRBV20-1 and TRBJ2-1; possible D gene TRBD2, 5 bases. This CDR3 region has 11 residues. Trimming stripped 3 bases from V and 7 bases from J, with 7 bases between. CDR1 DFQATT and CDR2 SNEGSKA come from the germline V gene (reference sequence). CDR3 protein: CSASIANEQFF. In DNA form, the CDR3 reads TGCAGTGCTAGCATAGCGAATGAGCAGTTCTTC.

V gene TRBV6-2 or TRBV6-3 combines with J gene TRBJ2-2, with 9 bases fitting TRBD1. The CDR3 length is 16 residues. The germline V gene has CDR1 MNHEY and CDR2 SVGEGT. J gave up 1 base and V 2 bases, and 2 bases lay outside the gene matches. CDR3 sequence reads: CASSYETGGNTGELFF. CDR3 coding DNA: TGTGCCAGCAGTTACGAGACAGGGGGGAACACCGGGGAGCTGTTTTTT.

The chain joins TRBV7-9 to TRBJ1-1; D unclear. Germline CDR1 and CDR2: SEHNR and FQNEAQ (reference sequence). V was shortened by 1 base and J by 0 bases, with 12 bases between the two germline ends. This CDR3 is 16 amino acids long. CDR3 sequence: CASSLGPGSMNTEAFF. The CDR3 region has the DNA TGTGCCAGCAGCTTAGGCCCTGGGAGTATGAACACTGAAGCTTTCTTT.

This clonotype was detected a few times. V usage is TRBV20-1 and J usage is TRBJ1-1; a possible D gene is TRBD1 (5 bases). Germline V gene lookup returns CDR1 DFQATT and CDR2 SNEGSKA (reference sequence). This CDR3 is built from 14 residues. Trimming removed 1 base at V and 0 bases at J, with 9 bases between. The chain's CDR3 is CSARGRALNTEAFF. DNA for the CDR3: TGCAGTGCTAGAGGCAGGGCGCTGAACACTGAAGCTTTCTTT.

This clonotype was seen more than once but under ten times. The V call is TRBV5-1, the J call TRBJ2-3; tentative D call: TRBD2 (5 bases). Trimming shortened V by 0 bases and J by 2 bases, and 10 bases separated the two germline ends. Looked up from germline, CDR1 is SGHRS and CDR2 is YFSETQ. This CDR3 spans 15 amino acids. CDR3 sequence reads: CASSLAGKNTDTQYF. DNA of the CDR3: TGCGCCAGCAGCTTGGCGGGGAAGAACACAGATACGCAGTATTTT.

This chain uses TRBV12-5 with TRBJ1-2, with a weak D call TRBD1 (5 bases). The CDR3 sequence is 17 residues long. Germline lookup yields CDR1 LGHNT and CDR2 FRNRAP. Deletions cut 0 bases from V and 4 bases from J, with 18 bases between. CDR3 nucleotides: TGTGCTAGTGGTTTGGTACTGGCTAATAGGGGAGGCTATGGCTACACCTTC. Protein sequence: CASGLVLANRGGYGYTF. Full variable domain (rest looked up from reference TRBV12-5 and TRBJ1-2): DARVTQTPRHKVTEMGQEVTMRCQPILGHNTVFWYRQTMMQGLELLAYFRNRAPLDDSGMPKDRFSAEMPDATLATLKIQPSEPRDSAVYFCASGLVLANRGGYGYTFGSGTRLTVV.

The genes are TRBV12-3 or TRBV12-4 and TRBJ2-5, with a possible D match to TRBD2 (6 bases). The CDR3 is 15 amino acids. Trimming took off 3 bases at V and 2 bases at J, with 13 bases between the two ends. CDR3 DNA: TGTGCCAGCAGTTTCCCGGGAGTTGGGCAAGAGACCCAGTACTTC. Translated: CASSFPGVGQETQYF.

The V gene is TRBV30, the J gene TRBJ1-2; TRBD1 might be the D (5 bases). This CDR3 spans 13 amino acids. Germline-derived CDR1 and CDR2 are GTSNPN and SVGIG (reference sequence). V gave up 2 bases and J gave up 0 bases, with 7 bases separating them. The CDR3 region has the DNA TGTGCCTGGAGTCCGACAGCTAACTATGGCTACACCTTC. Amino acid sequence: CAWSPTANYGYTF.

This clonotype was detected a few times. The chain uses TRBV12-3 or TRBV12-4 and TRBJ2-1, with 11 bases aligning to TRBD2. After removal of 6 bases from V and 4 bases from J, the junction contained 5 bases not matched to a gene. CDR3 length equals 15 residues. Here the CDR3 reads CASRTTSGAYNEQFF. The CDR3 nucleotides read TGTGCCAGCAGGACGACTAGCGGGGCGTACAATGAGCAGTTCTTC.

A few counts support this clonotype. The V and J genes are TRBV6-1 and TRBJ1-2; D might be TRBD1 (5 bases). CDR1 is MNHNS, CDR2 SASEGT, per germline. The CDR3 runs 16 residues. With 6 bases removed from V and 3 bases from J, the gap between germline ends came to 20 bases. CDR3 sequence reads: CASRQTQGLGYYGYTF. CDR3 DNA: TGTGCCAGCAGACAAACCCAGGGACTGGGGTACTATGGCTACACCTTC.

This clonotype was counted between two and nine times. V and J are TRBV3-1 and TRBJ2-3; 8 bases are a match to TRBD2. V lost 1 base to trimming and J lost 0 bases; unmatched junction nucleotides: 6. The CDR3 sequence is 17 residues long. Germline V gene sequence: CDR1 LGHDT, CDR2 YNNKEL (reference sequence). In DNA form, the CDR3 reads TGTGCCAGCAGCCAAGGCCCAGCGGGAGCAAGCACAGATACGCAGTATTTT. Its protein is CASSQGPAGASTDTQYF.

This chain links TRBV12-3 or TRBV12-4 with TRBJ2-1; TRBD1 aligns across 8 bases. The junction had 8 bases not matched to a gene; V was cut back by 5 bases and J by 2 bases. CDR3 size: 16 residues. The CDR3 DNA sequence: TGTGCCAGCAGTAAGGACAGGGCGAGCCCCTACAATGAGCAGTTCTTC. Protein product: CASSKDRASPYNEQFF.

In this sample, this clonotype turned up a few times. The chain is built from TRBV12-3 or TRBV12-4 and TRBJ2-1; TRBD2 aligns across 7 bases. CDR3 length: 14 residues. Trimming removed 7 bases from V and 12 bases from J; junction bases left unmatched: 15. CDR3 nucleotides: TGTGCCAGCAACACCCTGGGCGGACTAGAACGGCAGTTCTTC. Translation: CASNTLGGLERQFF.

The gene calls are TRBV2 and TRBJ2-7; D is tentatively TRBD1 or TRBD2 (6 bases each). Germline V lookup: CDR1 SNHLY, CDR2 FYNNEI. The CDR3 spans 15 residues. V was clipped by 6 bases and J by 3 bases, with 18 bases between them. The CDR3 loop is CASSPNQGRYYEQYF. The CDR3 DNA reads TGTGCCAGCAGCCCGAATCAGGGGAGGTACTACGAGCAGTACTTC.

The chain has TRBV20-1 and TRBJ1-2, with 7 bases aligning to TRBD1. Germline trimming cut 0 bases from V and 4 bases from J; bases unmatched to any gene: 14. The CDR3 contains 17 residues. The germline V gene has CDR1 DFQATT and CDR2 SNEGSKA (reference sequence). Here the CDR3 DNA reads TGCAGTGCTAGAGATAAGGGGGCCCAGGGGGATATCTATGGCTACACCTTC. Its translation is CSARDKGAQGDIYGYTF.